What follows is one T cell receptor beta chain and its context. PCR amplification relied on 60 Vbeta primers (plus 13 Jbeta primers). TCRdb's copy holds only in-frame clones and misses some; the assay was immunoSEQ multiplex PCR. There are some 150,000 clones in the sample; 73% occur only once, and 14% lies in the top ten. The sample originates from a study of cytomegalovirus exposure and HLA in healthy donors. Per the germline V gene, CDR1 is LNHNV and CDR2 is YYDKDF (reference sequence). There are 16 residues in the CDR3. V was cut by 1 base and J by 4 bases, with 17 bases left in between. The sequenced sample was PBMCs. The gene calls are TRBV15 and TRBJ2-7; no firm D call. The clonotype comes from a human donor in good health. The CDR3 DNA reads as TGTGCCACCAGCAGAGTCCGATTATGGCCTAGGTACGAGCAGTACTTC. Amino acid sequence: CATSRVRLWPRYEQYF.